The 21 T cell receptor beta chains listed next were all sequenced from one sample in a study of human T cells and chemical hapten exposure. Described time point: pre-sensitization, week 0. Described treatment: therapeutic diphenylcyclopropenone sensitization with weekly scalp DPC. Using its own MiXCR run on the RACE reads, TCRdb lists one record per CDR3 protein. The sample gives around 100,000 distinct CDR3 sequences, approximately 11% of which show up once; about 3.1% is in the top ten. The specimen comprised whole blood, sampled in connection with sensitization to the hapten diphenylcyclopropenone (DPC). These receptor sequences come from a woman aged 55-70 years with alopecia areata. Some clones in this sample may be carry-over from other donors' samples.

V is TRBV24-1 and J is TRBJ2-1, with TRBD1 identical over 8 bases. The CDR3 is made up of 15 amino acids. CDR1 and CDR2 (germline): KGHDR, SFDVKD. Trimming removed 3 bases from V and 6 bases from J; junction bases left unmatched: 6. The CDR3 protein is CATSDPGQAGNEQFF. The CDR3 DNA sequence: TGTGCCACCAGTGATCCGGGACAGGCGGGCAATGAGCAGTTCTTC.

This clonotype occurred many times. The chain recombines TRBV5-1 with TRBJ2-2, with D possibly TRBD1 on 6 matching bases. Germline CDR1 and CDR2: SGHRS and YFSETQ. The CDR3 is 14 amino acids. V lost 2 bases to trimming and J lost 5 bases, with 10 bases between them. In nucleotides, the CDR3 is TGCGCCAGCAGCTTACAGGGAGATACCGGGGAGCTGTTTTTT. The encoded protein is CASSLQGDTGELFF. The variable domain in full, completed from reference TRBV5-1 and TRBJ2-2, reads KAGVTQTPRYLIKTRGQQVTLSCSPISGHRSVSWYQQTPGQGLQFLFEYFSETQRNKGNFPGRFSGRQFSNSRSEMNVSTLELGDSALYLCASSLQGDTGELFFGEGSRLTVL.

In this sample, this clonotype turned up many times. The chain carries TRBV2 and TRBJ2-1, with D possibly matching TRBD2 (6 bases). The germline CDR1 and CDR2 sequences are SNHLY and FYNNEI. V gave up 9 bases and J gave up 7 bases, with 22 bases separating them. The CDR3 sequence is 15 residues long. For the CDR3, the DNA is TGTGCCAGTATGGTCCGGACTACCCCTGAGAATGAGCAGTTCTTC. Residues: CASMVRTTPENEQFF.

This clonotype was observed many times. The CDR3 DNA follows: TGTGCCAGTAGTCTACGCGGGGACTCGGACAGGGGGCATCAGCCCCAGCATTTT. Translation gives CASSLRGDSDRGHQPQHF. This chain joins TRBV19 and TRBJ1-5; 11 nucleotides line up with TRBD1. The CDR3 extends over 18 amino acids. Germline trimming cut 5 bases from V and 5 bases from J; bases unmatched to any gene: 14. Germline lookup yields CDR1 LNHDA and CDR2 SQIVND (reference sequence).

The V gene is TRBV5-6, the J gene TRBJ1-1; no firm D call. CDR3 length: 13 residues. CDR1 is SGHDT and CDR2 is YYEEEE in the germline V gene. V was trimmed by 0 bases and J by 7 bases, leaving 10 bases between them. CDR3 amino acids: CASSLANQVEAFF. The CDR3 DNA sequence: TGTGCCAGCAGCTTGGCCAATCAGGTTGAAGCTTTCTTT.

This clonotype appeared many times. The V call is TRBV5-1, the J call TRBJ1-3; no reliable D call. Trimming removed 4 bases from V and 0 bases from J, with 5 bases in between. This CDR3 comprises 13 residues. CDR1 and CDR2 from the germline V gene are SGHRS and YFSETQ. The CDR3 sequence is CASSPLSGNTIYF. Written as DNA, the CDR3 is TGCGCCAGCAGCCCACTCTCTGGAAACACCATATATTTT.

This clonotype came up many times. The CDR3 sequence: CASSPIEGAGERETQYF. The CDR3 DNA follows: TGTGCCAGCTCACCAATCGAGGGGGCCGGGGAGCGAGAGACCCAGTACTTC. This chain links TRBV18 with TRBJ2-5; 7 bases agree with TRBD1. The CDR3 spans 17 residues. Germline-derived CDR1 and CDR2 are KGHSH and LQKENI. With V trimmed by 2 bases and J by 4 bases, 13 bases remained unmatched.

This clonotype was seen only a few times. The CDR3 nucleotides read TGTGCCTTGGGACAGTTCTACTATGGCTACACCTTC. Translating gives CALGQFYYGYTF. V and J are TRBV30 and TRBJ1-2, with TRBD1 matching over 7 bases. The CDR3 has 12 amino acids. After removal of 7 bases from V and 3 bases from J, the junction contained 5 bases not matched to a gene. Germline lookup yields CDR1 GTSNPN and CDR2 SVGIG (reference sequence).

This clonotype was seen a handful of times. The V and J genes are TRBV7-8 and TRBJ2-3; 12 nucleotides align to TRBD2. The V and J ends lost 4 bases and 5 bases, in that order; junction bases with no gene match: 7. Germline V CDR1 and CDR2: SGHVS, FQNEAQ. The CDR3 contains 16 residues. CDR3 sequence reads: CASSSRTSGAKDTQYF. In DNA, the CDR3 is TGTGCCAGCAGCTCTCGGACTAGCGGGGCCAAAGATACGCAGTATTTT.

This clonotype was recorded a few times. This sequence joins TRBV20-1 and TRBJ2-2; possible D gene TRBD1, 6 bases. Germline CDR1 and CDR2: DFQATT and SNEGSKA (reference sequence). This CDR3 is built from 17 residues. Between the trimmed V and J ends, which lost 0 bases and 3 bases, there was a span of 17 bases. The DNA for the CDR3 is TGCAGTGCTAGAGACCACGGACAGCAGACTGACACCGGGGAGCTGTTTTTT. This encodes CSARDHGQQTDTGELFF.

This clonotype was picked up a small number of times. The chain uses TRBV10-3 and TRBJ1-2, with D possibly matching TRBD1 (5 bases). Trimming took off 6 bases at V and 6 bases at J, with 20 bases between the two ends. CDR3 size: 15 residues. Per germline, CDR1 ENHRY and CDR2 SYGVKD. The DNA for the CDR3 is TGTGCCATCAGGGGGACGGCACGCGATCGGGATGGCTACACCTTC. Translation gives CAIRGTARDRDGYTF.

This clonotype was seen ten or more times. The CDR3 here is CASSPDRGWSYNEQFF. The DNA of the CDR3 is TGTGCCAGCAGCCCGGACAGGGGGTGGTCCTACAATGAGCAGTTCTTC. The chain recombines TRBV11-2 with TRBJ2-1; 10 bases map to TRBD1. Germline V gene data show CDR1 as SGHAT and CDR2 as FQNNGV. This CDR3 has 16 residues. With V trimmed by 5 bases and J by 1 base, 5 bases remained unmatched. Full variable domain (outside the CDR3, taken from reference TRBV11-2 and TRBJ2-1): EAGVAQSPRYKIIEKRQSVAFWCNPISGHATLYWYQQILGQGPKLLIQFQNNGVVDDSQLPKDRFSAERLKGVDSTLKIQPAKLEDSAVYLCASSPDRGWSYNEQFFGPGTRLTVL.

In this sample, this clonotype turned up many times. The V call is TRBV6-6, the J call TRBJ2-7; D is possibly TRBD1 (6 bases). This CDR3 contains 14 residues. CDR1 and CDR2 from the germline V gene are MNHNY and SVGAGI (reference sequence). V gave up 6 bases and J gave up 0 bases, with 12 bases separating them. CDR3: CASSSQGSSYEQYF. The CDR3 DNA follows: TGTGCCAGCAGCTCGCAGGGGTCCTCCTACGAGCAGTACTTC.

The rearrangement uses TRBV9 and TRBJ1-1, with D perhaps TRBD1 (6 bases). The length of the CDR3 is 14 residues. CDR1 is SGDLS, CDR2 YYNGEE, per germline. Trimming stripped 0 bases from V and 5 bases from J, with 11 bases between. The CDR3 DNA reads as TGTGCCAGCAGCGTAGGTACAGGGAAGACTGAAGCTTTCTTT. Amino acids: CASSVGTGKTEAFF.

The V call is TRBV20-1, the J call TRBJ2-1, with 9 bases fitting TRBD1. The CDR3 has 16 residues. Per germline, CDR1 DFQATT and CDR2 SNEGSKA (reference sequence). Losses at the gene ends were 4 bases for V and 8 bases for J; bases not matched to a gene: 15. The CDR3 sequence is CSAKLAPGQGVDEQFF. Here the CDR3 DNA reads TGCAGTGCTAAACTCGCCCCGGGACAGGGCGTCGATGAGCAGTTCTTC.

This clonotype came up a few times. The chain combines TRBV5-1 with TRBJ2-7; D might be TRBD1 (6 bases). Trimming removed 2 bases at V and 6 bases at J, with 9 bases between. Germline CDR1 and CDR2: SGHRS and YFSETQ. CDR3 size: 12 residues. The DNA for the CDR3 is TGCGCCAGCAGCTTCGGACAGTCCGAGCAGTACTTC. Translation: CASSFGQSEQYF.

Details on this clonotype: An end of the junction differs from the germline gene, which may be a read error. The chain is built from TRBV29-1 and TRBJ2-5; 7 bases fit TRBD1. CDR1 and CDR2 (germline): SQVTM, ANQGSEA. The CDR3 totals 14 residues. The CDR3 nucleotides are TGCAGCGTAGCCCAGGGAACAGGGGAAGAGGCCCAGTACTTC. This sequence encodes CSVAQGTGEEAQYF.

The CDR3 coding sequence is TGTGCCAGCAGCTTAGTCGAGGGACTGACCTCGACATACGAGCAGTACTTC. Residues: CASSLVEGLTSTYEQYF. This chain joins TRBV7-8 and TRBJ2-7; D might be TRBD2 (6 bases). Germline CDR1 reads SGHVS; CDR2 reads FQNEAQ. Trimming took 1 base from V and 4 from J, leaving 20 bases between them. The CDR3 is 17 amino acids.

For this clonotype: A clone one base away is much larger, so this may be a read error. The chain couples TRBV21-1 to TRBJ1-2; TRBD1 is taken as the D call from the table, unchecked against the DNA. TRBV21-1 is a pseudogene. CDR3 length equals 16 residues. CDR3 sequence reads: CACSNYRDPPTGGYTF. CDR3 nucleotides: TGTGCCTGCAGCAATTACCGGGACCCACCCACGGGAGGCTACACCTTC.

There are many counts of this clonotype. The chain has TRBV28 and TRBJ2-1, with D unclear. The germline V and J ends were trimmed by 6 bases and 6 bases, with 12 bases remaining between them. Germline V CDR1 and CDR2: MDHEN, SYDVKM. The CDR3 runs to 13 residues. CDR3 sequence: CASRSLGLNEQFF. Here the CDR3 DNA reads TGTGCCAGCAGATCCTTGGGCCTCAATGAGCAGTTCTTC.

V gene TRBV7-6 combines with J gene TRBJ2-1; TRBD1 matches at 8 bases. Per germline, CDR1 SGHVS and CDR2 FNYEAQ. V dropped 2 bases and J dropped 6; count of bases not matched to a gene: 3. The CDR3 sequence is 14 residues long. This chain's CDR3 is CASSLPGTGNEQFF. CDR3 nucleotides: TGTGCCAGCAGCTTACCCGGGACAGGCAATGAGCAGTTCTTC. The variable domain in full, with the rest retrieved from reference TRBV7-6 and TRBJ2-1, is GAGVSQSPRYKVTKRGQDVALRCDPISGHVSLYWYRQALGQGPEFLTYFNYEAQQDKSGLPNDRFSAERPEGSISTLTIQRTEQRDSAMYRCASSLPGTGNEQFFGPGTRLTVL.